This T cell receptor beta chain appears in the sequencing data of a study of blood T cell repertoires in COVID-19. In the authors' workflow: For nucleated cells, counts were estimated from reference gene primer amplification. Sequencing was performed with immunoSEQ multiplex PCR; in TCRdb, only in-frame clones are kept and a portion is missing. V and J calls and clone size follow that table, whereas D and trimming were derived from the DNA. Seen here are some 320,000 clones, 90% observed once, and the top ten hold 2.6%. Assignments of participants to cohorts depended upon their own reported clinical history. Cohort 3 donors counted as recovered after two negative PCRs, clearance, or resolved symptoms. The CDR3 extends over 15 amino acids. Per germline, CDR1 SEHNR and CDR2 FQNEAQ (reference sequence). The trim removed 1 base at V and 9 bases at J, leaving 6 bases unmatched.

V usage is TRBV7-9 and J usage is TRBJ1-6; 7 nucleotides match TRBD1. Input material: PBMCs or T cells enriched from blood (not recorded which). The source is a man aged 55-75 years who had recovered from COVID-19. The CDR3 region has the DNA TGTGCCAGCAGCTTAGGGGGGACAGAAACTTCACCCCTCCACTTT. This translates into CASSLGGTETSPLHF. Together with reference TRBV7-9 and TRBJ1-6, the CDR3 gives the full variable domain: DTGVSQNPRHKITKRGQNVTFRCDPISEHNRLYWYRQTLGQGPEFLTYFQNEAQLEKSRLLSDRFSAERPKGSFSTLEIQRTEQGDSAMYLCASSLGGTETSPLHFGNGTRLTVT.